The next 23 T cell receptor beta chains were all read from a single sample in a study of blood T cell repertoires in COVID-19. TCRdb's table, derived via immunoSEQ multiplex PCR, lists solely in-frame clones and lacks some. The sample carries approximately 280,000 clones, roughly 86% recorded once. Sequenced sample: peripheral blood. The receptors were sampled from a man between 18 and 29 years old with active or convalescent COVID-19.

This chain joins TRBV5-1 and TRBJ2-4; TRBD1 agrees at 10 bases. Trimming took 5 bases from V and 0 from J; bases not matched to a gene: 11. CDR1 is SGHRS and CDR2 is YFSETQ in the germline V gene. The CDR3 consists of 18 residues. The CDR3 sequence: CASRMTGGGQLAKNIQYF. The CDR3 nucleotides read TGCGCCAGCAGAATGACAGGGGGCGGACAACTAGCCAAAAACATTCAGTACTTC.

The rearrangement joins TRBV19 to TRBJ1-2, with 8 bases that match TRBD1. The CDR3 is made up of 15 amino acids. The germline CDR1 and CDR2 sequences are LNHDA and SQIVND (reference sequence). V lost 3 bases and J lost 8; bases outside the gene matches: 11. In DNA form, the CDR3 reads TGTGCCAGTAGTATCAGGGCCGGACAGGGCGGCGGCTACACCTTC. It specifies CASSIRAGQGGGYTF.

The chain uses TRBV3-1 (or the pseudogene TRBV3-2) and TRBJ2-3, with D maybe TRBD2 (6 bases). This CDR3 is built from 15 residues. CDR1 LGHDT and CDR2 YNNKEL come from the germline V gene (reference sequence). V lost 1 base to trimming and J lost 5 bases, with 13 bases between them. DNA for the CDR3: TGTGCCAGCAGCCAAGCGCGGGATCCGAAAGATACGCAGTATTTT. This codes for CASSQARDPKDTQYF.

The CDR3 nucleotides read TGTGCCAGCACCAGAGAGAGGGCTGAAGCTTTCTTT. Protein: CASTRERAEAFF. The rearrangement uses TRBV12-3 or TRBV12-4 and TRBJ1-1, with D unclear. The CDR3 runs to 12 residues. Trimming pared 7 bases from V and 6 bases from J, leaving 12 bases between.

This chain joins TRBV5-1 and TRBJ2-3; TRBD1 matches 7 bases. In germline, CDR1 is SGHRS, CDR2 YFSETQ. J lost 2 bases, V lost 0 bases, and 9 bases had no gene match. The CDR3 loop spans 17 amino acids. CDR3: CASSLAFETGNTDTQYF. In nucleotides, the CDR3 is TGCGCCAGCAGCTTGGCCTTCGAGACAGGGAACACAGATACGCAGTATTTT.

This clone showed up just a few times. The chain employs TRBV4-1 and TRBJ1-4; the D gene is possibly TRBD1 (5 bases). There are 17 residues in the CDR3. V was clipped by 4 bases and J by 7 bases, with 22 bases between them. Germline V lookup: CDR1 MGHRA, CDR2 YSYEKL. DNA for the CDR3: TGCGCCAGCAGCCGCTCAGGCACGGCAGGGTCGAGTGAAAAACTGTTTTTT. Its translation: CASSRSGTAGSSEKLFF.

The V gene is TRBV3-1 (or the pseudogene TRBV3-2), the J gene TRBJ1-5; TRBD1 agrees at 7 bases. The V gene's germline CDR1 is LGHDT and CDR2 YNNKEL (reference sequence). The CDR3 has 16 residues. J was trimmed by 6 bases and V by 1 base; bases with no gene match: 9. The CDR3 region has the DNA TGTGCCAGCAGCCAAGGACCGACAGGGTCGGGTCAGCCCCAGCATTTT. The encoded protein is CASSQGPTGSGQPQHF.

This chain joins TRBV10-2 and TRBJ1-2, with a possible D match to TRBD1 (6 bases). The germline V gene encodes CDR1 WSHSY and CDR2 SAAADI. The CDR3 runs 14 residues. V shed 4 bases and J shed 4 bases, with 13 bases lying between them. Here the CDR3 reads CASSAIGQFYGYTF. The CDR3, as DNA: TGCGCCAGCAGTGCAATTGGACAGTTCTATGGCTACACCTTC.

The CDR3 DNA sequence: TGTGCCAGCAGTGAGGTCCGCGGGCCGGCTACCTACGAGCAGTACTTC. Protein product: CASSEVRGPATYEQYF. The chain links TRBV6-1 to TRBJ2-7, with D possibly TRBD2 on 5 matching bases. This CDR3 is 16 amino acids long. The V gene's germline CDR1 is MNHNS and CDR2 SASEGT. V was cut by 3 bases and J by 2 bases, with 17 bases left in between.

The rearrangement uses TRBV15 and TRBJ2-3, with 11 bases aligning to TRBD2. With V trimmed by 5 bases and J by 6 bases, 10 bases remained unmatched. This CDR3 has 16 residues. The V gene's germline CDR1 is LNHNV and CDR2 YYDKDF (reference sequence). The CDR3 DNA reads as TGTGCCACCAGCGCACAGGGACTAGCGGACCGCGATACGCAGTATTTT. The encoded protein is CATSAQGLADRDTQYF.

This clone was seen more than once but under ten times. The chain employs TRBV6-5 and TRBJ2-7; perhaps TRBD1 as D (6 bases). The CDR3 runs 12 residues. CDR1 is MNHEY, CDR2 SVGAGI, per germline. Trimming took off 6 bases at V and 1 base at J, with 7 bases between the two ends. The CDR3 region is CASSGQSYEQYF. CDR3 bases: TGTGCCAGCAGCGGACAGTCCTACGAGCAGTACTTC.

This chain connects TRBV29-1 to TRBJ1-1; TRBD1 might be the D (6 bases). CDR1 is SQVTM and CDR2 is ANQGSEA in the germline V gene. V gave up 7 bases and J gave up 1 base, with 10 bases separating them. This CDR3 region has 12 residues. The CDR3 coding sequence is TGCAGCGGGGGACACCCGAACACTGAAGCTTTCTTT. Protein product: CSGGHPNTEAFF.

The chain recombines TRBV3-1 (or the pseudogene TRBV3-2) with TRBJ2-5; 11 bases map to TRBD2. The V segment lost 1 base and the J segment 3 bases; nucleotides outside the gene matches: 4. The CDR3 loop spans 16 amino acids. The germline CDR1 and CDR2 sequences are LGHDT and YNNKEL (reference sequence). The CDR3 is CASSQVGGLAEETQYF. The CDR3 DNA follows: TGTGCCAGCAGCCAAGTGGGGGGACTAGCGGAAGAGACCCAGTACTTC.

The rearrangement links TRBV6-4 to TRBJ2-1; TRBD2 matches 8 bases. Per germline, CDR1 MRHNA and CDR2 SNTAGT. V lost 6 bases to trimming and J lost 6 bases; unmatched junction nucleotides: 4. The CDR3 totals 13 residues. DNA of the CDR3: TGTGCCAGCAGCCTCGGGGGGGCCAATGAGCAGTTCTTC. Protein product: CASSLGGANEQFF.

The V call is TRBV3-1 (or the pseudogene TRBV3-2), the J call TRBJ1-2; D not certain. V was shortened by 0 bases and J by 7 bases, with 15 bases between the two germline ends. Germline V gene data show CDR1 as LGHDT and CDR2 as YNNKEL (reference sequence). The CDR3 runs to 15 residues. As DNA, the CDR3 is TGTGCCAGCAGCCAAGATAAATGGGGAGCGCTTGGCTACACCTTC. This encodes CASSQDKWGALGYTF.

This clone was found once. The V and J genes are TRBV9 and TRBJ2-2; 7 positions agree with TRBD2. The V and J ends lost 4 bases and 6 bases, in that order; junction bases with no gene match: 12. This CDR3 region has 16 residues. Germline V CDR1 and CDR2: SGDLS, YYNGEE. The CDR3 bases are TGTGCCAGCAGCCCTGGACTAGTCAGTTTCTCCGGGGAGCTGTTTTTT. It encodes CASSPGLVSFSGELFF.

The chain carries TRBV5-8 and TRBJ1-5; 8 bases fit TRBD1. The CDR3 spans 16 residues. J was trimmed by 1 base and V by 4 bases; bases with no gene match: 7. Germline V CDR1 and CDR2: SGHTS, YDEGEE. The CDR3 here is CASSHGQGRSNQPQHF. The CDR3 bases are TGTGCCAGCAGCCACGGACAGGGACGGAGCAATCAGCCCCAGCATTTT.

The V call is TRBV15, the J call TRBJ1-2, with D tentatively TRBD1 (6 bases). Per the germline V gene, CDR1 is LNHNV and CDR2 is YYDKDF (reference sequence). This CDR3 spans 15 amino acids. Trimming cost V 0 bases and J 4 bases, with 12 bases left between them. The chain's CDR3 is CATSRDLGASYGYTF. The CDR3 DNA follows: TGTGCCACCAGCAGAGATCTGGGGGCGAGCTATGGCTACACCTTC. Complete variable domain (other parts from reference TRBV15 and TRBJ1-2): DAMVIQNPRYQVTQFGKPVTLSCSQTLNHNVMYWYQQKSSQAPKLLFHYYDKDFNNEADTPDNFQSRRPNTSFCFLDIRSPGLGDTAMYLCATSRDLGASYGYTFGSGTRLTVV.

This chain uses TRBV2 with TRBJ2-1; 14 bases are a match to TRBD2. Germline assignment: CDR1 SNHLY and CDR2 FYNNEI. V shed 3 bases and J 10 bases; nucleotides not matched to a gene: 2. The CDR3 has 14 residues. The CDR3 DNA reads as TGTGCCAGCAGTGAGACTAGCGGGGGGGCGGAGCAGTTCTTC. This gives the protein CASSETSGGAEQFF.

The V gene is TRBV21-1, the J gene TRBJ2-7; the DNA was not compared with TRBD1, the D call given in the table. TRBV21-1 is classified as a pseudogene. This CDR3 comprises 18 residues. The CDR3 DNA reads as TGTGCCAGCAGCAAAGGCGCGTTCTGGGACAGGGGCGTCTACGAGCAGTACTTC. It yields the protein CASSKGAFWDRGVYEQYF.

V and J are TRBV6-5 and TRBJ1-3; possible D gene TRBD1, 5 bases. This CDR3 spans 13 amino acids. Trimming pared 9 bases from V and 3 bases from J, leaving 12 bases between. CDR1 is MNHEY and CDR2 is SVGAGI in the germline V gene. The CDR3 DNA follows: TGTGCCAGTCAAAGGGGTGATGGAAACACCATATATTTT. Translation gives CASQRGDGNTIYF.

This clone has just a few counts. The V gene is TRBV25-1, the J gene TRBJ1-6; no clear D. Trimming pared 10 bases from V and 10 bases from J, leaving 14 bases between. From germline, CDR1 is MGHDK and CDR2 SYGVNS. The CDR3 length is 12 residues. CDR3 bases: TGTGCCATTCCGGGGAAGGGATCACCCCTCCACTTT. It yields the protein CAIPGKGSPLHF.

The genes are TRBV11-2 and TRBJ1-2, with TRBD1 matching 9 bases. Germline CDR1 SGHAT, CDR2 FQNNGV. V shed 5 bases, J shed 4 bases, and the junction held 8 bases outside the gene matches. The CDR3 totals 15 residues. CDR3 loop: CASSPGQGRGYGYTF. CDR3 DNA sequence: TGTGCCAGCAGCCCGGGACAGGGCAGGGGCTATGGCTACACCTTC.